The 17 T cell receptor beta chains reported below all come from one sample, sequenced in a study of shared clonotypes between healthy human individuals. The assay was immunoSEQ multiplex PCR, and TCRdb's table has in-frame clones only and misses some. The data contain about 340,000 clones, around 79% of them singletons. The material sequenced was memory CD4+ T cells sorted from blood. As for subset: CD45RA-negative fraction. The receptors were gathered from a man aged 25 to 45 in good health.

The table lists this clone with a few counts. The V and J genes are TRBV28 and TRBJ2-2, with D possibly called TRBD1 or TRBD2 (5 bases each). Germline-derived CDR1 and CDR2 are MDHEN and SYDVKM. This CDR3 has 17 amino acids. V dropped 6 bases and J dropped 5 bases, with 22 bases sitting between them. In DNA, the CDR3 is TGTGCCAGCAGGGAAGGGGACGGAGGCTCGAGGACCGGGGAGCTGTTTTTT. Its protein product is CASREGDGGSRTGELFF.

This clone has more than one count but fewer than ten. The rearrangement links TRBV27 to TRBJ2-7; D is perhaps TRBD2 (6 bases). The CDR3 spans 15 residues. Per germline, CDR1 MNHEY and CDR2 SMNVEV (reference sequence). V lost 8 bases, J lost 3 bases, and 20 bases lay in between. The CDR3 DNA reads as TGTGCCAGCCGACCCAAGGACTACCTTAGCTACGAGCAGTACTTC. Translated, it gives CASRPKDYLSYEQYF.

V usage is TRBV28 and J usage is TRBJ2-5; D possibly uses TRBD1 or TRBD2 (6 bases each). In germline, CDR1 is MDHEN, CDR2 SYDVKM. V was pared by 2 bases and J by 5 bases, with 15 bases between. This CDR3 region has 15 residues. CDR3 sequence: CASSLVGGRGETQYF. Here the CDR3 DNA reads TGTGCCAGCAGTTTAGTGGGGGGCCGGGGCGAGACCCAGTACTTC.

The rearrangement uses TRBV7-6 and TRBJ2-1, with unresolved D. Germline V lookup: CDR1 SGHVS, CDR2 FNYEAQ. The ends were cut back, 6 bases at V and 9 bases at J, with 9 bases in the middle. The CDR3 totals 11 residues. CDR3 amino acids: CASRGRGEQFF. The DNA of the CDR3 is TGTGCCAGCAGAGGGCGCGGTGAGCAGTTCTTC.

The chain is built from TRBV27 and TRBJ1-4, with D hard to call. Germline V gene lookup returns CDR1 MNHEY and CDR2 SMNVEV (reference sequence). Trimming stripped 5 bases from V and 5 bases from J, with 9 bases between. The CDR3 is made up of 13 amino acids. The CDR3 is CASSPGKNEKLFF. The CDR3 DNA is TGTGCCAGCAGTCCCGGGAAGAATGAAAAACTGTTTTTT.

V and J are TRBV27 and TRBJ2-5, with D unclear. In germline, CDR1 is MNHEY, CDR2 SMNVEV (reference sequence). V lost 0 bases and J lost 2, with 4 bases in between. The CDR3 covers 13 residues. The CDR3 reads CASSLSSQETQYF. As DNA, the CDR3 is TGTGCCAGCAGTTTATCCTCACAAGAGACCCAGTACTTC.

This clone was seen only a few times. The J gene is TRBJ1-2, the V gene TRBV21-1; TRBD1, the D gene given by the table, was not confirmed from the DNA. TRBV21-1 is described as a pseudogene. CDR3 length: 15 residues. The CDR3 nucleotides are TGTGCCAGCAGCAATCTGGACAGGGAGCACTATGGCTACACCTTC. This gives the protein CASSNLDREHYGYTF.

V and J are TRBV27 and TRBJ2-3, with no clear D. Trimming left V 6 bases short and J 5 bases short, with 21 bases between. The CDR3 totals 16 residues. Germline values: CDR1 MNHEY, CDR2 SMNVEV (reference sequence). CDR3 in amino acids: CASSPKSRTPLDTQYF. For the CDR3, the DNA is TGTGCCAGCAGCCCCAAATCCAGGACCCCACTAGATACGCAGTATTTT.

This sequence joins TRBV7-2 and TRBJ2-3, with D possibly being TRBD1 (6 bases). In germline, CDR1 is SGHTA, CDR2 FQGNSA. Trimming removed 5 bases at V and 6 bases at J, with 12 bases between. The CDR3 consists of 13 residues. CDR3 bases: TGTGCCAGCAGCACGGACAGTTTGGATACGCAGTATTTT. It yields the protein CASSTDSLDTQYF.

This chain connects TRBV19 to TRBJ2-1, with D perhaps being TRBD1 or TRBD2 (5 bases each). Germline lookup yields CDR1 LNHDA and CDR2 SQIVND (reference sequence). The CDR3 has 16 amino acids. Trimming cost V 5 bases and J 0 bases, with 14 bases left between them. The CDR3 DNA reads TGTGCCAGTAGTGAAAGGGACGGAAGCTCCTACAATGAGCAGTTCTTC. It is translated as CASSERDGSSYNEQFF.

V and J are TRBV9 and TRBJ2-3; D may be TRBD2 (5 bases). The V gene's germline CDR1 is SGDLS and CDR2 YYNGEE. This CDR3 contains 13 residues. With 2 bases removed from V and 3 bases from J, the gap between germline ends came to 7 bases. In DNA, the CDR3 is TGTGCCAGCAGCGTCGAGGGAACAGATACGCAGTATTTT. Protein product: CASSVEGTDTQYF.

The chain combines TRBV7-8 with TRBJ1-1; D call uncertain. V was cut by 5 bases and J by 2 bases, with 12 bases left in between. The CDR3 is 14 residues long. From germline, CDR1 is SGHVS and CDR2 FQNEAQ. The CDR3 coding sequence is TGTGCCAGCAGCCAACAGCCAAGAAACACTGAAGCTTTCTTT. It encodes CASSQQPRNTEAFF.

The CDR3 region has the DNA TGTGCCAGCAGCGGCGCTAGTCAAATACACGAGCAGTACTTC. Encoded protein: CASSGASQIHEQYF. The rearrangement links TRBV13 to TRBJ2-7, with unresolved D. V dropped 5 bases and J dropped 5 bases, with 16 bases sitting between them. CDR3 length equals 14 residues. Germline V gives CDR1 PRHDT, CDR2 FYEKMQ (reference sequence).

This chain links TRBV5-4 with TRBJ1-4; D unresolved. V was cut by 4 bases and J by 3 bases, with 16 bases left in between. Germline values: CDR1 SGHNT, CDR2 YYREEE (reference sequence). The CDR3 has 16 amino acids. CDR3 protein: CASSLTTGTPNEKLFF. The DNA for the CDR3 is TGTGCCAGCAGCCTAACTACGGGAACTCCTAATGAAAAACTGTTTTTT.

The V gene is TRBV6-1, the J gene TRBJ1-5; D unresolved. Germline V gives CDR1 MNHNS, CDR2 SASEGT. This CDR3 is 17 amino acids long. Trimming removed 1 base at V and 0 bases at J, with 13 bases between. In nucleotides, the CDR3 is TGTGCCAGCAGTGAAGTTCTGGCAGCATATAGCAATCAGCCCCAGCATTTT. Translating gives CASSEVLAAYSNQPQHF.

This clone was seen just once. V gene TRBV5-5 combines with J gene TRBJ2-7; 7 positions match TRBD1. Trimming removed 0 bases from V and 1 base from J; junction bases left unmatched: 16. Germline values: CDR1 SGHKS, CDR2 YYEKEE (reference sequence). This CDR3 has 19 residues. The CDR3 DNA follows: TGTGCCAGCAGCTTGGGGGACAGCCGGGTGGGTGTTGGTTCCTACGAGCAGTACTTC. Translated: CASSLGDSRVGVGSYEQYF.

CDR3 amino acids: CASFPRWRETQYF. CDR3 in DNA: TGTGCCAGCTTTCCGCGTTGGCGAGAGACCCAGTACTTC. This chain uses TRBV18 with TRBJ2-5; D remains ambiguous. The V gene lost 7 bases and the J gene lost 4 bases, with 13 bases spanning the gap. Germline V CDR1 and CDR2: KGHSH, LQKENI. The CDR3 covers 13 residues.